Included here is one TCR beta chain sequence, with context. Source study methods: Amplification from reference gene primers served as the basis for estimated nucleated cell counts. Sequenced by immunoSEQ multiplex PCR; TCRdb stores in-frame clones only, minus some. The DNA was the basis for D and trimming; V, J and clone size are from that table. The sample has tens of thousands of clones; 84% are singletons. The CDR3 length is 17 residues. The V gene lost 7 bases and the J gene lost 1 base, with 17 bases spanning the gap. The germline V gene encodes CDR1 MDHEN and CDR2 SYDVKM. This sample is drawn from a study of blood T cell repertoires in COVID-19. About the study: Whether acute or convalescent, the COVID-19 samples came from the United States, Italy and Spain. PBMCs, B-cell-depleted T cells, or T cells were the source of the cDNA or gDNA that made up the material.

The rearrangement joins TRBV28 to TRBJ2-6; tentative D call: TRBD2 (5 bases). Sequencing was performed on peripheral blood. The TCR sequence derives from a man between 65 and 85 years old with acute or convalescent COVID-19. Here the CDR3 reads CASKRDFPLSGANVLTF. The CDR3 DNA sequence: TGTGCCAGCAAACGGGATTTCCCCCTTTCTGGGGCCAACGTCCTGACTTTC.